Presented here are 30 T cell receptor beta chains from one specimen sequenced in a study of cytomegalovirus exposure and HLA in healthy donors. 60 Vbeta and 13 Jbeta primers were used in PCR. Assay used: immunoSEQ multiplex PCR; TCRdb lists only in-frame clones, some missing. Among 150,000 to 250,000 clones listed, 82% were seen once. The sequenced sample was PBMCs. These receptors all stem from a woman between 50 and 59 years old in good health and CMV-seropositive.

CDR3 sequence: CASSLLTRTGVGPQHF. DNA of the CDR3: TGTGCCAGCAGTCTACTAACCCGGACAGGCGTGGGGCCCCAGCATTTT. The chain uses TRBV27 and TRBJ1-5; 7 bases align to TRBD1. V was pared by 5 bases and J by 9 bases, with 16 bases of the junction left unmatched. This CDR3 is built from 16 residues. Germline CDR1 and CDR2: MNHEY and SMNVEV (reference sequence).

The chain links TRBV30 to TRBJ1-6; TRBD1 agrees at 10 bases. The CDR3 has 14 amino acids. Losses at the gene ends were 2 bases for V and 8 bases for J; bases not matched to a gene: 3. Germline V gene lookup returns CDR1 GTSNPN and CDR2 SVGIG (reference sequence). CDR3 coding DNA: TGTGCCTGGAGTACCGGGACAGGGGATTCACCCCTCCACTTT. Its protein is CAWSTGTGDSPLHF.

The genes are TRBV27 and TRBJ2-7, with D possibly being TRBD2 (6 bases). Deletions cut 2 bases from V and 5 bases from J, with 10 bases between. Germline V gene sequence: CDR1 MNHEY, CDR2 SMNVEV (reference sequence). The CDR3 contains 13 residues. DNA of the CDR3: TGTGCCAGCAGTTTAGCGGGGTGGGACGAGCAGTACTTC. It is translated as CASSLAGWDEQYF.

The gene calls are TRBV6-5 and TRBJ1-1; 11 positions agree with TRBD1. The CDR3 length is 15 residues. After removal of 5 bases from V and 4 bases from J, the junction contained 6 bases not matched to a gene. Germline CDR1 reads MNHEY; CDR2 reads SVGAGI. The CDR3 loop is CASSHFGQGATEAFF. CDR3 coding DNA: TGTGCCAGCAGTCACTTCGGACAGGGGGCCACTGAAGCTTTCTTT.

This clone was recorded a few times. This chain uses TRBV11-2 with TRBJ2-7, with TRBD2 matching over 7 bases. The germline V gene encodes CDR1 SGHAT and CDR2 FQNNGV. After removal of 8 bases from V and 0 bases from J, the junction contained 10 bases not matched to a gene. The CDR3 has 15 amino acids. Here the CDR3 DNA reads TGTGCCAGCCTCAAGTTGGGGGGGTCCTCCTACGAGCAGTACTTC. Translated: CASLKLGGSSYEQYF.

The gene calls are TRBV2 and TRBJ2-3; TRBD2 matches at 15 bases. Germline CDR1 reads SNHLY; CDR2 reads FYNNEI. The CDR3 covers 16 residues. Losses at the gene ends were 3 bases for V and 6 bases for J; bases not matched to a gene: 4. CDR3 DNA sequence: TGTGCCAGCAGTGATGGACTAGCGGGAGGGCTGGATACGCAGTATTTT. This encodes CASSDGLAGGLDTQYF.

The chain employs TRBV4-1 and TRBJ2-7, with a tentative D call TRBD1 (6 bases). CDR3 length: 15 amino acids. Per germline, CDR1 MGHRA and CDR2 YSYEKL. V shed 4 bases and J shed 8 bases, with 21 bases lying between them. The CDR3 coding sequence is TGCGCCAGCAGCCGGAACCGGGACATGGTCTCCCAGCAGTACTTC. Translation gives CASSRNRDMVSQQYF.

This clone has a single count. The chain has TRBV7-9 and TRBJ1-5, with D uncertain. Trimming removed 5 bases from V and 8 bases from J, with 7 bases in between. The CDR3 spans 11 residues. Germline CDR1 SEHNR, CDR2 FQNEAQ (reference sequence). As DNA, the CDR3 is TGTGCCAGCAGCCCTAGCGAGCCCCAGCATTTT. Its translation is CASSPSEPQHF.

J is TRBJ2-2 and V is TRBV5-1, with D unresolved. The CDR3 has 14 amino acids. Trimming removed 4 bases from V and 1 base from J, with 8 bases in between. In germline, CDR1 is SGHRS, CDR2 YFSETQ. The CDR3 sequence is CASSRAGNTGELFF. The CDR3 nucleotides read TGCGCCAGCAGCCGCGCTGGGAACACCGGGGAGCTGTTTTTT. Using reference TRBV5-1 and TRBJ2-2 for the parts outside the CDR3, the full variable domain is KAGVTQTPRYLIKTRGQQVTLSCSPISGHRSVSWYQQTPGQGLQFLFEYFSETQRNKGNFPGRFSGRQFSNSRSEMNVSTLELGDSALYLCASSRAGNTGELFFGEGSRLTVL.

The V gene is TRBV6-5, the J gene TRBJ2-3; 9 bases map to TRBD2. V lost 6 bases and J lost 6; bases outside the gene matches: 4. Germline CDR1 MNHEY, CDR2 SVGAGI. The CDR3 length is 13 residues. CDR3: CASRTLAGDTQYF. The CDR3 nucleotides are TGTGCCAGCAGGACTCTAGCGGGGGATACGCAGTATTTT.

J is TRBJ2-1 and V is TRBV27; 7 bases are shared with TRBD1. This CDR3 region has 13 residues. Trimming removed 10 bases from V and 1 base from J; junction bases left unmatched: 4. Looked up from germline, CDR1 is MNHEY and CDR2 is SMNVEV (reference sequence). CDR3 in DNA: TGTGCCACCCGGGACAGATCCTACAATGAGCAGTTCTTC. Its protein is CATRDRSYNEQFF.

This chain's CDR3 is CASQVNYGYTF. CDR3 DNA: TGTGCCAGCCAGGTCAACTATGGCTACACCTTC. The genes are TRBV19 and TRBJ1-2; D unclear. The CDR3 runs 11 residues. V gave up 9 bases and J gave up 2 bases, with 7 bases separating them. Germline CDR1 LNHDA, CDR2 SQIVND (reference sequence). Full variable domain (rest looked up from reference TRBV19 and TRBJ1-2): DGGITQSPKYLFRKEGQNVTLSCEQNLNHDAMYWYRQDPGQGLRLIYYSQIVNDFQKGDIAEGYSVSREKKESFPLTVTSAQKNPTAFYLCASQVNYGYTFGSGTRLTVV.

The chain uses TRBV28 and TRBJ2-1, with 15 bases that match TRBD2. V was pared by 3 bases and J by 0 bases, with 9 bases of the junction left unmatched. This CDR3 has 20 residues. Looked up from germline, CDR1 is MDHEN and CDR2 is SYDVKM. DNA for the CDR3: TGTGCCAGCAGTTTGGGGGGACTAGCGGGAGGTCCGAGCTCCTACAATGAGCAGTTCTTC. Translating gives CASSLGGLAGGPSSYNEQFF.

The chain joins TRBV7-9 to TRBJ2-1; D might be TRBD2 (5 bases). Germline V lookup: CDR1 SEHNR, CDR2 FQNEAQ (reference sequence). V was cut by 2 bases and J by 4 bases, with 12 bases left in between. The CDR3 spans 15 residues. The CDR3 loop is CASSLKIGDYNEQFF. The CDR3 bases are TGTGCCAGCAGCTTAAAGATCGGGGATTACAATGAGCAGTTCTTC. Filled out from reference TRBV7-9 and TRBJ2-1, the complete variable domain reads DTGVSQNPRHKITKRGQNVTFRCDPISEHNRLYWYRQTLGQGPEFLTYFQNEAQLEKSRLLSDRFSAERPKGSFSTLEIQRTEQGDSAMYLCASSLKIGDYNEQFFGPGTRLTVL.

This clone came up a few times. The chain recombines TRBV5-1 with TRBJ2-1; D unresolved. With 0 bases removed from V and 0 bases from J, the gap between germline ends came to 10 bases. CDR1 is SGHRS, CDR2 YFSETQ, per germline. This CDR3 region has 16 residues. CDR3 in DNA: TGCGCCAGCAGCTTGGGGCCCGCTAGCTCCTACAATGAGCAGTTCTTC. Translating gives CASSLGPASSYNEQFF. Full variable domain (remainder filled in from reference TRBV5-1 and TRBJ2-1): KAGVTQTPRYLIKTRGQQVTLSCSPISGHRSVSWYQQTPGQGLQFLFEYFSETQRNKGNFPGRFSGRQFSNSRSEMNVSTLELGDSALYLCASSLGPASSYNEQFFGPGTRLTVL.

J is TRBJ1-3 and V is TRBV28, with D tentatively TRBD1 (6 bases). This CDR3 is built from 19 residues. Trimming stripped 3 bases from V and 0 bases from J, with 21 bases between. Germline lookup yields CDR1 MDHEN and CDR2 SYDVKM. The CDR3 nucleotides are TGTGCCAGCAGTTTTACCGGGACACCGAACCCGAGCTCTGGAAACACCATATATTTT. The encoded protein is CASSFTGTPNPSSGNTIYF.

V is TRBV2 and J is TRBJ1-1, with D perhaps matching TRBD1 (6 bases). The CDR3 is made up of 16 amino acids. Germline values: CDR1 SNHLY, CDR2 FYNNEI. Deletions cut 3 bases from V and 3 bases from J, with 17 bases between. CDR3 residues: CASSERYRAGDTEAFF. The DNA for the CDR3 is TGTGCCAGCAGTGAGAGGTACAGGGCCGGGGACACTGAAGCTTTCTTT.

The chain carries TRBV11-3 and TRBJ2-2, with D tentatively TRBD1 (6 bases). There are 15 residues in the CDR3. Per germline, CDR1 SGHNT and CDR2 YENEEA. Trimming shortened V by 5 bases and J by 1 base, and 11 bases separated the two germline ends. CDR3 nucleotide sequence: TGTGCCAGCAGCGAACAGGGCCGGAACACCGGGGAGCTGTTTTTT. Translated: CASSEQGRNTGELFF.

J is TRBJ2-1 and V is TRBV4-2; 10 nucleotides line up with TRBD2. Germline V gives CDR1 LGHNA, CDR2 YNFKEQ. V lost 0 bases and J lost 1; bases outside the gene matches: 12. This CDR3 region has 20 residues. CDR3 coding DNA: TGTGCCAGCAGCCAAGATGATTGGCTAGCGGGGGCCCTATCCTACAATGAGCAGTTCTTC. As protein: CASSQDDWLAGALSYNEQFF.

The count of this clone is one. Other DNA sequences of this sample code for an identical CDR3. This sequence joins TRBV18 and TRBJ2-3; TRBD2 is a possible D gene (5 bases). The CDR3 runs to 14 residues. Trimming removed 2 bases at V and 0 bases at J, with 6 bases between. Germline V gene lookup returns CDR1 KGHSH and CDR2 LQKENI. DNA of the CDR3: TGTGCCAGCTCACCAGGACTCAGCACAGATACGCAGTATTTT. It is translated as CASSPGLSTDTQYF. Full variable domain (outside the CDR3, taken from reference TRBV18 and TRBJ2-3): NAGVMQNPRHLVRRRGQEARLRCSPMKGHSHVYWYRQLPEEGLKFMVYLQKENIIDESGMPKERFSAEFPKEGPSILRIQQVVRGDSAAYFCASSPGLSTDTQYFGPGTRLTVL.

This clone appeared once. Other nucleotide sequences from this sample produce the same CDR3. CDR3 sequence reads: CASSSGTGVTEAFF. In DNA, the CDR3 is TGCGCCAGCAGCTCAGGGACAGGGGTAACTGAAGCTTTCTTT. The V call is TRBV5-1, the J call TRBJ1-1; 10 bases line up with TRBD1. The germline V gene has CDR1 SGHRS and CDR2 YFSETQ. V gave up 3 bases and J gave up 5 bases; unmatched junction bases: 4. CDR3 size: 14 residues.

DNA for the CDR3: TGTGCCACCAGCGAGAATAATTCACCCCTCCACTTT. Its protein is CATSENNSPLHF. The chain combines TRBV15 with TRBJ1-6; D gene uncertain. CDR3 length: 12 amino acids. V was cut by 5 bases and J by 5 bases, with 4 bases left in between. Germline V lookup: CDR1 LNHNV, CDR2 YYDKDF (reference sequence). Drawing the rest from reference TRBV15 and TRBJ1-6, the complete variable domain is DAMVIQNPRYQVTQFGKPVTLSCSQTLNHNVMYWYQQKSSQAPKLLFHYYDKDFNNEADTPDNFQSRRPNTSFCFLDIRSPGLGDTAMYLCATSENNSPLHFGNGTRLTVT.

This clone appeared once. The J gene is TRBJ1-6, the V gene TRBV5-4, with TRBD1 matching 7 bases. The CDR3 runs to 14 residues. The trim removed 2 bases at V and 10 bases at J, leaving 6 bases unmatched. Looked up from germline, CDR1 is SGHNT and CDR2 is YYREEE (reference sequence). CDR3 residues: CASSFGQVLSPLHF. As DNA, the CDR3 is TGTGCCAGCAGCTTTGGACAGGTGTTATCACCCCTCCACTTT.

This clone was counted a single time. V and J are TRBV4-3 and TRBJ2-4, with D maybe TRBD1 (6 bases). CDR3 length equals 18 residues. V lost 0 bases, J lost 0 bases, and 15 bases lay in between. Germline-derived CDR1 and CDR2 are LGHNA and YSLEER. Here the CDR3 reads CASSQDKKGVLAKNIQYF. CDR3 DNA sequence: TGCGCCAGCAGCCAAGATAAAAAGGGGGTTCTAGCCAAAAACATTCAGTACTTC.

The chain employs TRBV2 and TRBJ2-1; TRBD2 aligns across 7 bases. The CDR3 is made up of 12 amino acids. Germline V gene data show CDR1 as SNHLY and CDR2 as FYNNEI. V gave up 6 bases and J gave up 8 bases; unmatched junction bases: 4. The CDR3 loop is CASRKRGDEQFF. The CDR3 coding sequence is TGTGCCAGCAGGAAACGGGGGGATGAGCAGTTCTTC. The full variable domain, rest sourced from reference TRBV2 and TRBJ2-1, is EPEVTQTPSHQVTQMGQEVILRCVPISNHLYFYWYRQILGQKVEFLVSFYNNEISEKSEIFDDQFSVERPDGSNFTLKIRSTKLEDSAMYFCASRKRGDEQFFGPGTRLTVL.

This chain connects TRBV27 to TRBJ1-4, with D hard to call. CDR3 size: 15 residues. The ends were cut back, 0 bases at V and 7 bases at J, with 12 bases in the middle. CDR1 MNHEY and CDR2 SMNVEV come from the germline V gene (reference sequence). The CDR3 DNA reads as TGTGCCAGCAGTTTATCCGCAATTCGAGGTGAAAAACTGTTTTTT. Its protein is CASSLSAIRGEKLFF.

V usage is TRBV7-2 and J usage is TRBJ2-5; 11 positions agree with TRBD2. This CDR3 contains 15 residues. CDR1 and CDR2 from the germline V gene are SGHTA and FQGNSA. J gave up 3 bases and V 4 bases, and 4 bases lay outside the gene matches. The CDR3: CASSSTSGAEETQYF. The DNA for the CDR3 is TGTGCCAGCAGCTCGACTAGCGGGGCGGAAGAGACCCAGTACTTC.

This clone has just one count. V gene TRBV7-9 combines with J gene TRBJ1-2; possibly TRBD1 for D (6 bases). The CDR3 length is 13 residues. The germline V gene encodes CDR1 SEHNR and CDR2 FQNEAQ (reference sequence). V was cut by 4 bases and J by 5 bases, with 11 bases left in between. Here the CDR3 DNA reads TGTGCCAGCAGCTATACGGACAGTTATGGCTACACCTTC. Its protein is CASSYTDSYGYTF.

The genes are TRBV2 and TRBJ2-7; unclear D gene. V was cut by 7 bases and J by 3 bases, with 10 bases left in between. In germline, CDR1 is SNHLY, CDR2 FYNNEI. This CDR3 region has 12 residues. Here the CDR3 DNA reads TGTGCCAGCACCGATTACAACTACGAGCAGTACTTC. Protein product: CASTDYNYEQYF.

The V and J genes are TRBV5-1 and TRBJ2-5, with D perhaps matching TRBD1 (6 bases). The CDR3 runs 15 residues. Germline CDR1 and CDR2: SGHRS and YFSETQ. V was pared by 2 bases and J by 5 bases, with 16 bases between. CDR3 protein: CASSFQTGKGETQYF. The CDR3 DNA follows: TGCGCCAGCAGCTTCCAGACAGGAAAGGGGGAGACCCAGTACTTC.